The present TCR beta chain was sequenced within a study of response to subunit inactivated influenza vaccine. The sample holds a few counts of this clonotype. In TCRdb, the RT-PCR reads were re-called with MiXCR into one record per CDR3 protein. The sample yields just under 550,000 distinct CDR3 sequences, under 30% seen once. There are 13 residues in the CDR3. The V and J ends lost 1 base and 7 bases respectively, with 8 bases between them. Germline CDR1 and CDR2: LNHNV and YYDKDF (reference sequence). This sample was shared with a second study, whose subject was T cells expressing NK-cell markers. This second report adds: Libraries used 5'RACE template switching adding universal primer site and UMIs. In the group of eight sequenced donors, seven were HCMV-seropositive and one was seronegative. Alpha-beta TCR T cells were the sole sorting target in several experiments, owing to an anti-gamma-delta TCR antibody. Of CD8+ T cells, roughly 1.0-7.0% belonged to dominant NKG2C+ clonotypes in 5 to 7 donors. The leading position in the CD3+CD56-NKG2C+ fraction of several donors also went to these clonotypes.

V gene TRBV15 combines with J gene TRBJ2-1, with D possibly called TRBD1 or TRBD2 (5 bases each). Sequenced material: CD4+ T cells sorted from PBMCs, taken roughly 13 days after vaccination. This clonotype was sampled from a man in his forties or fifties who received an inactivated influenza vaccine. CDR3 sequence (DNA): TGTGCCACCAGCAGAGGGGGGTGGAATGAGCAGTTCTTC. Encoded protein: CATSRGGWNEQFF.